This entry concerns a single T cell receptor (beta chain). Its antigen is unknown. These data are taken from a study of cytotoxic CD8 clonotypes in ibrutinib-treated CLL. In the study overall: Enrolment comprised some 10 relapsed/refractory and over 14 treatment-naive patients; around 18 were IGHV unmutated. Partial responses totalled about 24 and complete responses 2; after median 68 months, roughly 14 remained remitted and roughly twelve progressed. Response sampling took place at median approximately 12 months of treatment, range 6 to 36.

Sequenced by immunoSEQ multiplex PCR; TCRdb stores in-frame clones only, minus some. The sample shows about 270,000 clones, approximately 79% of them seen only once. Study-wide points: Sustained-remission patients were sampled at different times than progressing patients were.

Trimming cost V 10 bases and J 6 bases, with 11 bases left between them. The CDR3 extends over 11 amino acids. In germline, CDR1 is ENHRY, CDR2 SYGVKD. The receptor was derived from a human donor with chronic lymphocytic leukemia. The sample consisted of PBMCs, taken at disease progression, from a patient treated with ibrutinib. The chain carries TRBV10-3 and TRBJ2-3; tentative D call: TRBD2 (5 bases). CDR3 in amino acids: CATSPGDTQYF. The CDR3 DNA is TGTGCCACCTCCCCGGGGGATACGCAGTATTTT.